Shown below are 11 T cell receptor beta chains from a single sample sequenced in a study of blood T cells in healthy people across ages. The authors ran a second PCR of roughly 7 to 11 cycles using a sample-barcoded 5' primer and a J-beta primer mix. TCRdb re-analysed the 5' RACE reads in MiXCR, keeping a single row per CDR3 protein. The repertoire includes roughly 680,000 distinct CDR3 sequences, 52% of them detected once, and about 13% sits in the top ten. The sequenced sample was blood. The receptors shown here come from an elderly woman in good health.

The chain recombines TRBV25-1 with TRBJ2-1; D may be TRBD2 (6 bases). Trimming took off 4 bases at V and 3 bases at J, with 13 bases between the two ends. The CDR3 contains 15 residues. The germline V gene encodes CDR1 MGHDK and CDR2 SYGVNS. Here the CDR3 reads CASSALGGDYNEQFF. CDR3 bases: TGTGCCAGCAGTGCCCTTGGCGGGGACTACAATGAGCAGTTCTTC.

In its sample, this clonotype was seen a few times. Since a much larger clone is just one base distant, this may be a read error. The rearrangement links TRBV2 to TRBJ2-5; the D is unclear. The length of the CDR3 is 11 residues. V lost 6 bases, J lost 11 bases, and 13 bases lay in between. The germline V gene has CDR1 SNHLY and CDR2 FYNNEI. The CDR3 DNA is TGTGCCAGCAGGGGTCAAAATGAGCAGTACTTC. Translating gives CASRGQNEQYF.

The chain employs TRBV5-1 and TRBJ2-7; a weak D match, TRBD1 (6 bases). The germline V and J ends were trimmed by 2 bases and 1 base, with 10 bases remaining between them. Germline lookup yields CDR1 SGHRS and CDR2 YFSETQ. The CDR3 loop spans 14 amino acids. The CDR3 DNA follows: TGCGCCAGCAGCTTCGCAGGGGAATCCTACGAGCAGTACTTC. This translates into CASSFAGESYEQYF.

The CDR3 region is CASSFISGGITEAFF. DNA for the CDR3: TGTGCCAGCAGCTTTATCAGCGGGGGGATCACTGAAGCTTTCTTT. The chain uses TRBV7-8 and TRBJ1-1; weak D call: TRBD1 (5 bases). Trimming took off 3 bases at V and 4 bases at J, with 15 bases between the two ends. The CDR3 is 15 amino acids. From germline, CDR1 is SGHVS and CDR2 FQNEAQ.

This clonotype occurred a few times. A much more abundant neighbour one base away suggests this may be a read error. V gene TRBV9 combines with J gene TRBJ2-1, with 8 positions matching TRBD1. The J call is uncertain, as TRBJ2-7 better fits the DNA end. Per the germline V gene, CDR1 is SGDLS and CDR2 is YYNGEE. The CDR3 runs to 16 residues. This CDR3 reads CASSVGPGQVYNEQYF. In nucleotides, the CDR3 is TGTGCCAGCAGCGTAGGTCCGGGACAGGTTTACAATGAGCAGTACTTC.

Many counts were recorded for this clonotype. This chain connects TRBV2 to TRBJ2-5; no clear D. The ends were cut back, 4 bases at V and 5 bases at J, with 5 bases in the middle. This CDR3 has 11 residues. Germline V lookup: CDR1 SNHLY, CDR2 FYNNEI. CDR3 DNA sequence: TGTGCCAGCAGTGGCTGGGAGACCCAGTACTTC. Protein product: CASSGWETQYF.

The rearrangement links TRBV30 to TRBJ1-1; possibly TRBD1 for D (5 bases). V was pared by 8 bases and J by 2 bases, with 21 bases between. CDR1 GTSNPN and CDR2 SVGIG come from the germline V gene (reference sequence). This CDR3 comprises 15 residues. Here the CDR3 reads CAHQSRAGINTEAFF. CDR3 DNA: TGTGCCCACCAAAGCCGGGCAGGGATAAACACTGAAGCTTTCTTT.

In this sample, this clonotype turned up a few times. The chain is built from TRBV2 and TRBJ1-2, with D uncertain. V dropped 6 bases and J dropped 5 bases, with 16 bases sitting between them. The CDR3 spans 14 residues. Germline loops: CDR1 SNHLY, CDR2 FYNNEI. The CDR3 spells CASRRSPGVYGYTF. In DNA, the CDR3 is TGTGCCAGCAGACGGTCCCCGGGCGTATATGGCTACACCTTC.

The J gene is TRBJ2-7, the V gene TRBV6-2 or TRBV6-3, with a weak D call TRBD1 (5 bases). Trimming took off 1 base at V and 4 bases at J, with 11 bases between the two ends. CDR1 and CDR2 (germline): MNHEY, SVGEGT. The CDR3 extends over 14 amino acids. CDR3 DNA sequence: TGTGCCAGCAGTTACTTGGTCAGGGCTTACGAGCAGTACTTC. Translation: CASSYLVRAYEQYF.

This chain uses TRBV6-6 with TRBJ2-6; D is unclear. Trimming stripped 4 bases from V and 1 base from J, with 11 bases between. The germline gives CDR1 MNHNY, CDR2 SVGAGI (reference sequence). CDR3 length equals 16 residues. CDR3 sequence (DNA): TGTGCCAGCAGTTCCCCTCTGGAATCTGGGGCCAACGTCCTGACTTTC. The encoded protein is CASSSPLESGANVLTF.

In its sample, this clonotype was seen many times. The CDR3 region has the DNA TGTGCCAGCAGCAGAGACAGCCACCAAGAGACCCAGTACTTC. It encodes CASSRDSHQETQYF. The chain carries TRBV7-8 and TRBJ2-5; D is perhaps TRBD1 (5 bases). The ends were cut back, 5 bases at V and 0 bases at J, with 10 bases in the middle. There are 14 residues in the CDR3. Germline lookup yields CDR1 SGHVS and CDR2 FQNEAQ. The whole variable domain, remainder taken from reference TRBV7-8 and TRBJ2-5, is GAGVSQSPRYKVAKRGQDVALRCDPISGHVSLFWYQQALGQGPEFLTYFQNEAQLDKSGLPSDRFFAERPEGSVSTLKIQRTQQEDSAVYLCASSRDSHQETQYFGPGTRLLVL.